One TCR beta chain is described in this entry. This CDR3 has 12 residues. CDR1 and CDR2 (germline): MDHEN, SYDVKM. The V and J ends lost 5 bases and 1 base respectively, with 2 bases between them. Profiling relied on immunoSEQ multiplex PCR, and the TCRdb table lists in-frame clones only, not all of them. The sample yields over 150,000 clones, roughly 90% seen once. These data come from a study of T cell responses to AZD1222 COVID-19 vaccine. Background on the study: Researchers grouped second doses given at about 4 or about 12 weeks into one pool.

Specimen: peripheral blood, collected on day 0 of AZD1222 vaccination. This TCR was sampled from an adult in good health. The chain joins TRBV28 to TRBJ2-2; D gene unclear. Here the CDR3 DNA reads TGTGCCAGCAGTCGGAACACCGGGGAGCTGTTTTTT. It yields the protein CASSRNTGELFF.